The 21 T cell receptor beta chains given below trace back to one sample, sequenced in a study of shared clonotypes between healthy human individuals. Terminally differentiated effector memory CD45RA+ cells were left out of the naive CD8 fraction, which was CD45RO-negative and positively selected for CCR7. TCRdb's table, derived via immunoSEQ multiplex PCR, lists solely in-frame clones and lacks some. The data contain around 1.9 million clones, over 85% of them singletons. The specimen was naive CD8+ T cells from PBMCs. The receptor set was obtained from a man in his late teens or twenties in good health. Some clones in this sample may be carry-over from other donors' samples.

This clone showed up just once. The chain links TRBV28 to TRBJ1-5; no clear D gene. The assigned J gene may be wrong: the sequence end matches TRBJ2-3 better. There are 14 residues in the CDR3. CDR1 and CDR2 from the germline V gene are MDHEN and SYDVKM. DNA of the CDR3: TGTGCCAGCAGTTTATCCCCAGGCAATCAGCCCCAGTATTTT. Translation: CASSLSPGNQPQYF.

The V gene is TRBV7-9, the J gene TRBJ1-1, with D unclear. V lost 4 bases and J lost 4, with 16 bases in between. CDR3 length: 15 amino acids. Germline CDR1 reads SEHNR; CDR2 reads FQNEAQ (reference sequence). CDR3: CASSSQKFITTEAFF. CDR3 bases: TGTGCCAGCAGCTCACAAAAATTTATAACCACTGAAGCTTTCTTT.

The chain combines TRBV9 with TRBJ2-1; TRBD2 matches at 10 bases. V gave up 4 bases and J gave up 2 bases; unmatched junction bases: 12. The CDR3 contains 18 residues. CDR1 and CDR2 from the germline V gene are SGDLS and YYNGEE. DNA for the CDR3: TGTGCCAGCAGCCCCCTGGGGCTAGCGGGAGTCACCTACAATGAGCAGTTCTTC. Its translation is CASSPLGLAGVTYNEQFF.

The chain is built from TRBV7-8 and TRBJ2-7, with D hard to call. There are 14 residues in the CDR3. Germline CDR1 and CDR2: SGHVS and FQNEAQ. Trimming stripped 5 bases from V and 4 bases from J, with 15 bases between. CDR3 nucleotide sequence: TGTGCCAGCAGCCCGACGAGTAGTTTATACGAGCAGTACTTC. The encoded protein is CASSPTSSLYEQYF.

The chain links TRBV7-9 to TRBJ2-7, with no clear D. Germline V CDR1 and CDR2: SEHNR, FQNEAQ (reference sequence). This CDR3 has 13 amino acids. Trimming removed 3 bases from V and 3 bases from J, with 9 bases in between. CDR3 residues: CASSFPINYEQYF. CDR3 coding DNA: TGTGCCAGCAGCTTCCCGATCAACTACGAGCAGTACTTC.

The CDR3 is CASSLEVGGGPYNEQFF. The CDR3 nucleotides are TGCGCCAGCAGCTTGGAAGTCGGGGGAGGGCCCTACAATGAGCAGTTCTTC. This rearrangement joins TRBV5-1 to TRBJ2-1; TRBD2 matches 7 bases. The V and J ends lost 0 bases and 2 bases, in that order; junction bases with no gene match: 8. Germline V gene data show CDR1 as SGHRS and CDR2 as YFSETQ. CDR3 size: 17 residues.

On this clone: Different DNA sequences within this sample yield the same CDR3. The chain is built from TRBV27 and TRBJ2-7; 8 bases align to TRBD1. The trim removed 3 bases at V and 2 bases at J, leaving 3 bases unmatched. Germline V gives CDR1 MNHEY, CDR2 SMNVEV (reference sequence). The CDR3 has 14 residues. The CDR3 DNA reads as TGTGCCAGCAGTTTTCTACAGGGGGCCTACGAGCAGTACTTC. It specifies CASSFLQGAYEQYF.

This clone was observed a handful of times. The CDR3 DNA follows: TGTGCCAGTAGTATCTTCGGACAGACCCAGCATTTT. Amino acids: CASSIFGQTQHF. The gene calls are TRBV19 and TRBJ1-5, with D possibly matching TRBD1 (6 bases). V was clipped by 3 bases and J by 11 bases, with 11 bases between them. The CDR3 runs 12 residues. Germline CDR1 and CDR2: LNHDA and SQIVND (reference sequence).

This rearrangement joins TRBV5-8 to TRBJ2-2; D may be TRBD2 (5 bases). Germline CDR1 is SGHTS and CDR2 is YDEGEE. This CDR3 has 16 amino acids. Trimming took off 5 bases at V and 3 bases at J, with 17 bases between the two ends. CDR3 in amino acids: CASRSASFGYTGELFF. Here the CDR3 DNA reads TGTGCCAGCAGATCAGCTAGCTTCGGGTACACCGGGGAGCTGTTTTTT.

This chain's CDR3 is CASSTGAGQGAYEQYF. The CDR3 DNA reads TGTGCCAGCAGCACCGGGGCGGGACAGGGGGCCTACGAGCAGTACTTC. V usage is TRBV7-8 and J usage is TRBJ2-7, with TRBD1 matching over 11 bases. Germline V gene data show CDR1 as SGHVS and CDR2 as FQNEAQ. The J segment lost 2 bases and the V segment lost 5 bases, leaving 8 bases of the junction unmatched. CDR3 length: 16 amino acids.

Worth noting for this clone: Other DNA sequences from this sample encode an identical CDR3 as well. The CDR3 region has the DNA TGTGCCAGTAGGGACAGGGGAGCTTACGAGCAGTACTTC. This encodes CASRDRGAYEQYF. This chain uses TRBV19 with TRBJ2-7; 9 bases align to TRBD1. The CDR3 totals 13 residues. V was clipped by 6 bases and J by 4 bases; unmatched bases: 4. Germline V gives CDR1 LNHDA, CDR2 SQIVND (reference sequence).

This rearrangement joins TRBV9 to TRBJ1-3; 10 nucleotides agree with TRBD1. This CDR3 comprises 17 residues. CDR1 and CDR2 from the germline V gene are SGDLS and YYNGEE. The V and J ends lost 4 bases and 0 bases, in that order; junction bases with no gene match: 7. DNA for the CDR3: TGTGCCAGCAGCCCAGGGACAGGGGCGATCTCTGGAAACACCATATATTTT. Encoded protein: CASSPGTGAISGNTIYF.

The rearrangement joins TRBV5-6 to TRBJ1-1, with 9 nucleotides matching TRBD1. The CDR3 is 13 residues long. The germline CDR1 and CDR2 sequences are SGHDT and YYEEEE. Trimming at V came to 4 bases and at J to 6 bases, leaving 4 bases not matched to a gene. Written as DNA, the CDR3 is TGTGCCAGCAGCACCGGACAGGGGCCTGAAGCTTTCTTT. The encoded protein is CASSTGQGPEAFF.

The chain is built from TRBV13 and TRBJ2-7, with D uncertain. Per the germline V gene, CDR1 is PRHDT and CDR2 is FYEKMQ (reference sequence). Deletions cut 2 bases from V and 0 bases from J, with 8 bases between. This CDR3 is built from 14 residues. CDR3 amino acids: CASSLMADSYEQYF. The CDR3 DNA reads TGTGCCAGCAGCTTAATGGCGGACTCCTACGAGCAGTACTTC.

This sequence joins TRBV28 and TRBJ1-1; D is unresolved. Germline assignment: CDR1 MDHEN and CDR2 SYDVKM. The V end was cut by 6 bases, the J end by 5 bases, with 7 bases between. The length of the CDR3 is 11 residues. The CDR3 coding sequence is TGTGCCAGCAGCCACAGTACTGAAGCTTTCTTT. This translates into CASSHSTEAFF.

V gene TRBV27 combines with J gene TRBJ1-1, with TRBD1 identical over 11 bases. The length of the CDR3 is 15 residues. V shed 5 bases and J 6 bases; nucleotides not matched to a gene: 8. Germline CDR1 MNHEY, CDR2 SMNVEV (reference sequence). Written as DNA, the CDR3 is TGTGCCAGCAGTCTCCGGGACAGGGGGTTGCCTGAAGCTTTCTTT. Protein product: CASSLRDRGLPEAFF.

The CDR3 DNA reads as TGTGCCACCAGCAGAGATCTTCGAGAGCCTAATCAGCCCCAGCATTTT. It specifies CATSRDLREPNQPQHF. The chain carries TRBV15 and TRBJ1-5; D is ambiguous. V lost 0 bases and J lost 4, with 13 bases in between. CDR1 LNHNV and CDR2 YYDKDF come from the germline V gene (reference sequence). CDR3 length: 16 amino acids. Variable domain in full (rest from reference TRBV15 and TRBJ1-5): DAMVIQNPRYQVTQFGKPVTLSCSQTLNHNVMYWYQQKSSQAPKLLFHYYDKDFNNEADTPDNFQSRRPNTSFCFLDIRSPGLGDTAMYLCATSRDLREPNQPQHFGDGTRLSIL.

The gene calls are TRBV4-1 and TRBJ1-3, with unresolved D. This CDR3 spans 15 amino acids. Per germline, CDR1 MGHRA and CDR2 YSYEKL. V shed 0 bases and J shed 0 bases, with 6 bases lying between them. In nucleotides, the CDR3 is TGCGCCAGCAGCCAAGATCAGAGCTCTGGAAACACCATATATTTT. It yields the protein CASSQDQSSGNTIYF.

The chain uses TRBV7-9 and TRBJ2-2, with TRBD2 matching over 14 bases. V lost 5 bases and J lost 6; bases outside the gene matches: 8. This CDR3 has 17 residues. Per the germline V gene, CDR1 is SEHNR and CDR2 is FQNEAQ (reference sequence). The CDR3 spells CASSTGLAGVVAGELFF. CDR3 nucleotides: TGTGCCAGCAGCACGGGACTAGCGGGAGTAGTTGCCGGGGAGCTGTTTTTT.

This clone appeared a few times. Other DNA sequences in this specimen translate into the identical CDR3. The V and J genes are TRBV27 and TRBJ2-1; 10 bases are shared with TRBD2. V gave up 2 bases and J gave up 7 bases; unmatched junction bases: 5. CDR1 and CDR2 (germline): MNHEY, SMNVEV (reference sequence). This CDR3 is 15 amino acids long. This chain's CDR3 is CASSLGLAGVNEQFF. The CDR3 region has the DNA TGTGCCAGCAGTTTAGGGCTAGCGGGAGTGAATGAGCAGTTCTTC.

CDR3 sequence (DNA): TGTGCCAGCAGCATAAGACAGGGGAGGACGGAGACCCAGTACTTC. Residues: CASSIRQGRTETQYF. The rearrangement links TRBV11-1 to TRBJ2-5; 8 bases are shared with TRBD1. CDR1 and CDR2 (germline): SGHAT, FQDESV (reference sequence). The CDR3 consists of 15 residues. V was pared by 5 bases and J by 5 bases, with 10 bases of the junction left unmatched.